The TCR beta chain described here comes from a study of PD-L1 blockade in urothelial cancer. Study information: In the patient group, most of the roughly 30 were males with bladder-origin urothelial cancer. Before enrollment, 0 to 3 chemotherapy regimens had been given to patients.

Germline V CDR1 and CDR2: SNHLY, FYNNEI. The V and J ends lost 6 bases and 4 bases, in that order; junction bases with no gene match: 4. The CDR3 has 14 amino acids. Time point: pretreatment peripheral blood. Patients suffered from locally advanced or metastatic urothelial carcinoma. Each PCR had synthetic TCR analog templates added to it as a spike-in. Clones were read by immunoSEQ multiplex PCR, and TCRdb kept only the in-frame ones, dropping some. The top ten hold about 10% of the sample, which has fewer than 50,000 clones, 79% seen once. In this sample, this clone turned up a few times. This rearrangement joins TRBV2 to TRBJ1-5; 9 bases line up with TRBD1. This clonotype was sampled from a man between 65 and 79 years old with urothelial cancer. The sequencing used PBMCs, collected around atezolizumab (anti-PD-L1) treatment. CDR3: CASRPTGGNQPQHF. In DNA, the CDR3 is TGTGCCAGCAGGCCGACAGGGGGGAATCAGCCCCAGCATTTT.